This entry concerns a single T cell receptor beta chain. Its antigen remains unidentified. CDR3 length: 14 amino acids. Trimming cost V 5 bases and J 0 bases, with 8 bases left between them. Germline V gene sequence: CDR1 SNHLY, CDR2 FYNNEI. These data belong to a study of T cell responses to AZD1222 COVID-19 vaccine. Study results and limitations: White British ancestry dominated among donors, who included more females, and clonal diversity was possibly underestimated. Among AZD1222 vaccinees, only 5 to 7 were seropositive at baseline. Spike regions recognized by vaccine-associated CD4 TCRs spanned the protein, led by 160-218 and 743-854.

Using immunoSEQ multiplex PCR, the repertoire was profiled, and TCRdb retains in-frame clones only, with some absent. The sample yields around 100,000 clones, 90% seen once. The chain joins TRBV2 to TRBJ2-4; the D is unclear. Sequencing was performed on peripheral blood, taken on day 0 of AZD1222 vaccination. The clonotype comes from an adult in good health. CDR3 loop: CASSRIVAKNIQYF. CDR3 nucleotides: TGTGCCAGCAGTAGGATTGTAGCCAAAAACATTCAGTACTTC.